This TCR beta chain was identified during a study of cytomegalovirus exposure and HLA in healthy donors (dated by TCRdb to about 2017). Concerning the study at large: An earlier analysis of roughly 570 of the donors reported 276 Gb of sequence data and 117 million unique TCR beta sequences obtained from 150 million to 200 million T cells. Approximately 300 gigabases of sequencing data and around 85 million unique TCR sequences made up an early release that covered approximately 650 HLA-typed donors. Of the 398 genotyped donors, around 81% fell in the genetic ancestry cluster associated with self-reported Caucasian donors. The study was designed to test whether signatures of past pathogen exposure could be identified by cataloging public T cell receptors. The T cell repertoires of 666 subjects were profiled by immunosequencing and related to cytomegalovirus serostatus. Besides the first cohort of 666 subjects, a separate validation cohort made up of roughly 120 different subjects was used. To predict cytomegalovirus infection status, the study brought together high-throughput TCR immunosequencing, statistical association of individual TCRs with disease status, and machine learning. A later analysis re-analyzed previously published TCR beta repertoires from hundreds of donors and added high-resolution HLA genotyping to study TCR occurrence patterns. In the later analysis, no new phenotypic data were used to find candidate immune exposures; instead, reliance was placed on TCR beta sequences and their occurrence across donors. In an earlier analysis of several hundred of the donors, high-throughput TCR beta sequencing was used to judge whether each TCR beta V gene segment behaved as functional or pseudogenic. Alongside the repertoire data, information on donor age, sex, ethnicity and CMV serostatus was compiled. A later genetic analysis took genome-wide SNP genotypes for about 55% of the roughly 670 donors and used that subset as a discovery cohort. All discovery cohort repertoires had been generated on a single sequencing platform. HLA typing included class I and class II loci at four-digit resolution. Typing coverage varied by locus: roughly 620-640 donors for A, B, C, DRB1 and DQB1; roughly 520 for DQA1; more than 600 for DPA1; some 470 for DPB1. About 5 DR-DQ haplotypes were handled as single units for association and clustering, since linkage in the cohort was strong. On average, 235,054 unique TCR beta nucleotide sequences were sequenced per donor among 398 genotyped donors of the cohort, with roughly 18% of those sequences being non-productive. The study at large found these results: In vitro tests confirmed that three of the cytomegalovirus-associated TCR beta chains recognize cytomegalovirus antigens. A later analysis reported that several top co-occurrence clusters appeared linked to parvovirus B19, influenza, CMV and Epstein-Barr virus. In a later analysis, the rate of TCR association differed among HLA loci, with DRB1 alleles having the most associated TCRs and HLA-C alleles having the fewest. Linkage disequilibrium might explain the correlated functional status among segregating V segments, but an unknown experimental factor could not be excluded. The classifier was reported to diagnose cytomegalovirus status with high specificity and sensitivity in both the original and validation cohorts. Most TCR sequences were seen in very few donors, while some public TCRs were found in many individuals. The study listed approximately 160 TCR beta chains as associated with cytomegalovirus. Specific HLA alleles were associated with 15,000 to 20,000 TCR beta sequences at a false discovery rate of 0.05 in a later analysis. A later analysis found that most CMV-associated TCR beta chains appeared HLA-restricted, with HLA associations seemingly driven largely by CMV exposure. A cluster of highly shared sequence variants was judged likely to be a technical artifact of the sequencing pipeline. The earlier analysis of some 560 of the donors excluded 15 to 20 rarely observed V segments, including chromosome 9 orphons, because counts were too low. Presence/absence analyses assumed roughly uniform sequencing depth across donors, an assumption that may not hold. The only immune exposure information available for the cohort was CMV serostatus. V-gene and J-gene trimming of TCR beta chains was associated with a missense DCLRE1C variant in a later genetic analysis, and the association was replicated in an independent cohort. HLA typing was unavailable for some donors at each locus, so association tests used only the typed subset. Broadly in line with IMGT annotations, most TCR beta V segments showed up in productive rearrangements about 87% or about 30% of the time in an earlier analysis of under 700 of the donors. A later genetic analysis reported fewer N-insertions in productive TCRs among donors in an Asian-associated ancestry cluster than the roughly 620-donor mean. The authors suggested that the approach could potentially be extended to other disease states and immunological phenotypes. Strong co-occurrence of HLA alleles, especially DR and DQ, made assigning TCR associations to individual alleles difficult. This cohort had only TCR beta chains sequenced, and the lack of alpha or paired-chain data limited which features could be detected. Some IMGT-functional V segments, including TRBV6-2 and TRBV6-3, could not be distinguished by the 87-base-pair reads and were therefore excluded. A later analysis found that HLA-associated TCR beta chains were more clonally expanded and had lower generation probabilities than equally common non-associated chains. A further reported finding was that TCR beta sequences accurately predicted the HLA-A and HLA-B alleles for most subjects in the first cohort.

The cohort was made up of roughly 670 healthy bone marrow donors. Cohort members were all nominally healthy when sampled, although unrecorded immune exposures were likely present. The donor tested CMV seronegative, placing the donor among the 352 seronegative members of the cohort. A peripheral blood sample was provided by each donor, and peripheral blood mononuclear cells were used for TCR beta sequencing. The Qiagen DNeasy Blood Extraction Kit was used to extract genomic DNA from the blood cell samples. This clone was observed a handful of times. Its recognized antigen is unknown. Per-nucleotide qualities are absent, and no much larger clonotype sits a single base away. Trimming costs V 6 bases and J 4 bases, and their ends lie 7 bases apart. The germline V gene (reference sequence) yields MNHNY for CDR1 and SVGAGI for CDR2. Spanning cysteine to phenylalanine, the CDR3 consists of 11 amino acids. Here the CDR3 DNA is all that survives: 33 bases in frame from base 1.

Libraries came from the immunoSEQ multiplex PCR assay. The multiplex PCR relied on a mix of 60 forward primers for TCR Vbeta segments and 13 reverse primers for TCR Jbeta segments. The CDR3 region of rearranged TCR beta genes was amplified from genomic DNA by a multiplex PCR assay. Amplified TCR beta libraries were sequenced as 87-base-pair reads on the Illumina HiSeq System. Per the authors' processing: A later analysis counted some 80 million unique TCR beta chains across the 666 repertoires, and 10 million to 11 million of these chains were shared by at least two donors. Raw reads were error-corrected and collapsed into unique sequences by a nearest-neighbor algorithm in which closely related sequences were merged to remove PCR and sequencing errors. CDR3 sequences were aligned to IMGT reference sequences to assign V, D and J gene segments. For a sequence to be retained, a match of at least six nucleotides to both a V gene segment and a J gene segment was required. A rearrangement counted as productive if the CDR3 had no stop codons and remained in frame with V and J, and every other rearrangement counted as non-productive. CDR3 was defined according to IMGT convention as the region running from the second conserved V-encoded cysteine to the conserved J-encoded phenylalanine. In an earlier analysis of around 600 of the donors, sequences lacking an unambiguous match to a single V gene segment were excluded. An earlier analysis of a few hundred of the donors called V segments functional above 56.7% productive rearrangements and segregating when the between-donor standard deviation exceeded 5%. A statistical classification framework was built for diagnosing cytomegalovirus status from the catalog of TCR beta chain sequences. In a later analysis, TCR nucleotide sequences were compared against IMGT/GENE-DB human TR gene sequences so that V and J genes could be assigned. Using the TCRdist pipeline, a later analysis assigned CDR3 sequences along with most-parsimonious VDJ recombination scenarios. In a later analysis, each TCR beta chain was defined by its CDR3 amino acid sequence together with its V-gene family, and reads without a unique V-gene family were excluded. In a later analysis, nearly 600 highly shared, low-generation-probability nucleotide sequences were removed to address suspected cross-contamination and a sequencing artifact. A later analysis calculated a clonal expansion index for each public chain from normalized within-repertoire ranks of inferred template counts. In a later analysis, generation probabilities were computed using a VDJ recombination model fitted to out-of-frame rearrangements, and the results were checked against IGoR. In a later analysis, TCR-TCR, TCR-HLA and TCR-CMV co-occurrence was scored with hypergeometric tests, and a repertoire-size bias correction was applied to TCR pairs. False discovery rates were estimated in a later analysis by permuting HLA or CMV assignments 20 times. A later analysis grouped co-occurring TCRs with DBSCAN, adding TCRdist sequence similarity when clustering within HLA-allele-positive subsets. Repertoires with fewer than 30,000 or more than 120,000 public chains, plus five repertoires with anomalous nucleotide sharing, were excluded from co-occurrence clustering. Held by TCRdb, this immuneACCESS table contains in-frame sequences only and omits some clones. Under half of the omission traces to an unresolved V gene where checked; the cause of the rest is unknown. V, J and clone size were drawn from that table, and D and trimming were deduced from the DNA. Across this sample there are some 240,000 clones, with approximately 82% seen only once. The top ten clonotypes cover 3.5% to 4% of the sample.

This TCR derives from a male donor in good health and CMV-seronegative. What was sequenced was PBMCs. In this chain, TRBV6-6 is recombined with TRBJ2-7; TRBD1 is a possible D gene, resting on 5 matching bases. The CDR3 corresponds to CASRGLYEQYF. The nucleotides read TGTGCCAGCAGGGGGCTTTACGAGCAGTACTTC.